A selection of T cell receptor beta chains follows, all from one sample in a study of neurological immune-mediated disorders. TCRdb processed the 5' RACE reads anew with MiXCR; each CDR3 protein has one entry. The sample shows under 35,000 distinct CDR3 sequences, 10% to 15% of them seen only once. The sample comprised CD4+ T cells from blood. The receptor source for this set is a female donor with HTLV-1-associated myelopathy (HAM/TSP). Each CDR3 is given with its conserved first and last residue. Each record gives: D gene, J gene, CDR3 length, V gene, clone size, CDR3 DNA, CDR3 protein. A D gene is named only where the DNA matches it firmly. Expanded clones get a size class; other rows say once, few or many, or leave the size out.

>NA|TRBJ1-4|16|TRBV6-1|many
TGTGCCAGCAGTGAAGGGGGGATAGGGGTGAGAGAAAAACTGTTTTTT
CASSEGGIGVREKLFF
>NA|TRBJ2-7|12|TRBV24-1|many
TGTGCCACCGACCCACGGACCTACGAGCAGTACTTC
CATDPRTYEQYF
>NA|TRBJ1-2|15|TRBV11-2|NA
TGTGCCAGCAGCTCGCGGGACTCGATTAGAGATGGCTACACCTTC
CASSSRDSIRDGYTF
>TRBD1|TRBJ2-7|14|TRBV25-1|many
TGTGCCAGCACTACCTCAGGGGGATACTACGAGCAGTACTTC
CASTTSGGYYEQYF
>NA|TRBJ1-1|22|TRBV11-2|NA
NA
CASSFYICSARDEERGYTEAFF
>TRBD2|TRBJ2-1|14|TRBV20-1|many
TGCAGTGCTAGCATAGCGGGAGTTGGTAATGAGCAGTTCTTC
CSASIAGVGNEQFF
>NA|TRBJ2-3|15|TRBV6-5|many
TGTGCCAGCAGGACTTCAGGGGAACCCACAGATACGCAGTATTTT
CASRTSGEPTDTQYF
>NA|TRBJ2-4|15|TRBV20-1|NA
TGCATTGTTGGGGGGCCAGGGCGAGAGGGGAACATTCAGTACTTC
CIVGGPGREGNIQYF
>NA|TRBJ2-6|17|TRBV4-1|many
TGCGCCAGCAGCCAAGACCCAGCCGGGTCCGGGGCCAACGTCCTGACTTTC
CASSQDPAGSGANVLTF
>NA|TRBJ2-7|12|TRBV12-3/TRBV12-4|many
TGTGCCAGCAGACCGGACAGCTACGAGCAGTACTTC
CASRPDSYEQYF
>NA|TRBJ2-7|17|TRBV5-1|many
TGCGCCAGCAGCTTGGGGGGGACGGACCCGGTCTCCTACGAGCAGTACTTC
CASSLGGTDPVSYEQYF
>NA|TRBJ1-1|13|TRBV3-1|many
TGTGCCAGCAGCAAAGACAGTACCACTGAAGCTTTCTTT
CASSKDSTTEAFF
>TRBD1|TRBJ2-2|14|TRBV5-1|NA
TGCGCCAGCAGCCAGGGACAGGGAACCGGGGAGCTGTTTTTT
CASSQGQGTGELFF
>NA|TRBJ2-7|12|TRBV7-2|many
TGTGCCAGCAGCCGGATCTCCTACGAGCAGTACTTC
CASSRISYEQYF
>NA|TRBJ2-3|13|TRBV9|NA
TGTGCCAGCAGCGCCCCGGTAGGGGATACGCAGTATTTT
CASSAPVGDTQYF
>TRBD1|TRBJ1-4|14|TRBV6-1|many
TGTGCCAGCATTCCGGGACAGGGCAATGAAAAACTGTTTTTT
CASIPGQGNEKLFF
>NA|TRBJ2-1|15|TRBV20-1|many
TGCAGTGCTACCATTGGTAGGGGCCAGAATGATGAGCAGTTCTTC
CSATIGRGQNDEQFF
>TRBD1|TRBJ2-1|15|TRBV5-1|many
TGCGCCAGCAGCTTGGTAGGGACAGGGGCGAATGAGCAGTTCTTC
CASSLVGTGANEQFF
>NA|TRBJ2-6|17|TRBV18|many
TGTGCCAGCTCACCACCCCGCCGAGGCTCTGGGGCCAACGTCCTGACTTTC
CASSPPRRGSGANVLTF
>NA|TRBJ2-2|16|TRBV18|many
TGTGCCAGCTCACCACAGCCCCGAGTGAGGACCGGGGAGCTGTTTTTT
CASSPQPRVRTGELFF
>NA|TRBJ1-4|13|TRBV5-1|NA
TGCGCCAGCAGCTTGGTTTCCAATGAAAAACTGTTTTTT
CASSLVSNEKLFF
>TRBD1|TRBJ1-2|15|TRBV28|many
TGTGCCAGCAGCCAAACATCCAAGGGGGCAGGTGGCTACACCTTC
CASSQTSKGAGGYTF
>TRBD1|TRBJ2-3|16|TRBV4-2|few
TGTGCCAGCAGCCAAGATTGGGGACAGGGAGCAGATACGCAGTATTTT
CASSQDWGQGADTQYF
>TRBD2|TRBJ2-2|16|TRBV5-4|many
TGTGCCAGCAGCTTGGGAGCGGGAGGGTTCACCGGGGAGCTGTTTTTT
CASSLGAGGFTGELFF
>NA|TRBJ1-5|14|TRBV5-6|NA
TGTGCCAGCAGCCTGGGCAGGGGAAATAAGCCACAGCATTTT
CASSLGRGNKPQHF
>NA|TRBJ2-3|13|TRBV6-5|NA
TGTACCAGCAGTAGTACGATCACAGATACGCAGTATTTT
CTSSSTITDTQYF
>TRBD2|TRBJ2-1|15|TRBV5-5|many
TGTGCCAGCAGCTTAGAGGCGGGAGGGTACAATGAGCAGTTCTTC
CASSLEAGGYNEQFF
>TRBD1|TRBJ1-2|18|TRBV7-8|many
TGTGCCAGCAGCTTAGGAGTCAGGGACAGGGGAGCTAACTATGGCTACACCTTC
CASSLGVRDRGANYGYTF
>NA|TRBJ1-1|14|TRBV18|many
TGTGCCAGCTCAACGATCCACAGGAACACTGAAGCTTTCTTT
CASSTIHRNTEAFF
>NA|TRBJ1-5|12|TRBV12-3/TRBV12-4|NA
TGTGCCAGCAGACGCTACAATCAGCCCCAGCATTTT
CASRRYNQPQHF
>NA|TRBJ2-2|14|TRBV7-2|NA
TGTGCCAGCTCTCAACTAGGAAACACCGGGGAGCTGTTTTTT
CASSQLGNTGELFF
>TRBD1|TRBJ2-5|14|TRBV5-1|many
TGCGCCAGCAGCTCAGGGACAGAGCAAGAGACCCAGTACTTC
CASSSGTEQETQYF
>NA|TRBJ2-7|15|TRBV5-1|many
TGCGCCAGCAGCGCCGGGGCTACCATCTCCTACGAGCAGTACTTC
CASSAGATISYEQYF
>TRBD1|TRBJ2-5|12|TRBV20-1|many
TGCAGTGCGCCGACAGGGAGAGAGACCCAGTACTTC
CSAPTGRETQYF
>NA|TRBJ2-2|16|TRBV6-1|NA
TGTACCAGCAGGGGATTACAGGGCTTAAAGACCGGAGAGCTGTTTTTT
CTSRGLQGLKTGELFF
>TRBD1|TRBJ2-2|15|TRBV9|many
TGTGCCAGCAGCGCTGGGACAGGGGACACCGGGGAGCTGTTTTTT
CASSAGTGDTGELFF
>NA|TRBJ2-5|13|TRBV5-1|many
TGCGCCAGCGGCCCGGGACCCCCTGAGACCCAGTACTTC
CASGPGPPETQYF
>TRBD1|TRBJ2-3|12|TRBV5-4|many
TGTGCCAGCAGCTGGACAGGAGATACGCAGTATTTT
CASSWTGDTQYF
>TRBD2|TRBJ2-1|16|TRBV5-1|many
TGCGCCAGCAGCTTGAGTCCGGGCAGCGGGGGTAAGGAGCAGTTCTTC
CASSLSPGSGGKEQFF
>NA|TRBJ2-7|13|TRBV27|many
TGTGCCAGCAGGCCTAACCTCTCCTACGAGCAGTACTTC
CASRPNLSYEQYF
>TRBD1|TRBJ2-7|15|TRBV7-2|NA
TGTGCCAGCAGCTTATCTGGACAGGGTTCGTACGAGCAGTACTTC
CASSLSGQGSYEQYF
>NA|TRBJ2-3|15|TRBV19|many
TGTGCCAGTAGTAGATTACTAGCTCACACAGATACGCAGTATTTT
CASSRLLAHTDTQYF
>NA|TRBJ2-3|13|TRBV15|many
TGTGCCACCAGCAGAGATCCAGGCATGGAGGCGTATTTT
CATSRDPGMEAYF
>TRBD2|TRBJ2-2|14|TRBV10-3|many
TGTGCCATCAGGGCGGGAGATAGCACCGGGGAGCTGTTTTTT
CAIRAGDSTGELFF
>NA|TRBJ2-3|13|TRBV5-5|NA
TGTGCCAGCAGCTTGCAGAGCACATATATGCAGTATTTT
CASSLQSTYMQYF
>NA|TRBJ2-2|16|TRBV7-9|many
TGTGCCAGCAGCCCTTGGGCCCGGAGGAACACCGGGGAGCTGTTTTTT
CASSPWARRNTGELFF
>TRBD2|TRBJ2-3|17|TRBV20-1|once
TGCAGTGCTATGGGGAGAGGGACTACCTATAGCACAGATACACAGTATTTT
CSAMGRGTTYSTDTQYF
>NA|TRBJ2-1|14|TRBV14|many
TGTGCCAGCAGCCGTACCGGCACCGACAATGAGCAGTTCTTC
CASSRTGTDNEQFF
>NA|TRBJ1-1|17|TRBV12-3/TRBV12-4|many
TGTGCCAGCAGTTCCACGAGGGGCATGACCCTGAACACTGAAGCTTTCTTT
CASSSTRGMTLNTEAFF
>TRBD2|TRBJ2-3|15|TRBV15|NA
TGTGCCACCAGCAGGACTAGCGGGAGCACAGATACGCAGTATTTT
CATSRTSGSTDTQYF
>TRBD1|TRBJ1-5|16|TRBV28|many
TGTGCCAGCAGTTCGGGGGGCGGACAGGGTGGACAGCCCCAGCATTTT
CASSSGGGQGGQPQHF
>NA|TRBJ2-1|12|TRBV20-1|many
TGCAGTGGGAGGGCGACCTACAATGAGCAGTTCTTC
CSGRATYNEQFF
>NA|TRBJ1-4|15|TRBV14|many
TGTGCCAGCAGCCCCAACGGGGGGGCGTTCGAAAAACTGTTTTTT
CASSPNGGAFEKLFF
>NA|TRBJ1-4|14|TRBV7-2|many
TGTGCCAGCAGCCTAGGCGGGACGAATGAAAAACTGTTTTTT
CASSLGGTNEKLFF
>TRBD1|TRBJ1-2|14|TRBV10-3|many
TGTGCCACCGATCAGGGGGCGGGTAACTATGGCTACACCTTC
CATDQGAGNYGYTF
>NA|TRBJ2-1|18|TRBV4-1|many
TGCGCCAGCAGCCAAGAAGGAGCTACGGTCCCCTTCGAAAATGAGCAGTTCTTC
CASSQEGATVPFENEQFF
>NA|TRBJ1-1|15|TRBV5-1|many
TGCGCCAGCAGCTCGGCGGGGGGGTCCGTCGGTGAAGCTTTCTTT
CASSSAGGSVGEAFF
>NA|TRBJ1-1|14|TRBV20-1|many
TGCAGTGCTAGAGACCTAAAGGACCTGACTGAAGCTTTCTTT
CSARDLKDLTEAFF
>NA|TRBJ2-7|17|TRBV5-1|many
TGCGCCAGCAGCTTGGGAGGGTCCGGTCTGATGCCCTACGAGCAGTACTTC
CASSLGGSGLMPYEQYF
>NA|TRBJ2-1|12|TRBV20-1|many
TGCAGTGCTAGAGTAAACTACAATGAGCAGTTCTTC
CSARVNYNEQFF